This T cell receptor beta chain is drawn from a study of T cell responses to AZD1222 COVID-19 vaccine. Points from the study as a whole: Repertoire collection took place solely once the T cell response had peaked. Baseline seropositives among AZD1222 recipients totaled only five to seven. Most donors were white British, females outnumbered males, and clonal diversity was possibly underestimated. Regions left unmutated in variants are reportedly the target of nearly half of spike-specific TCRs.

Germline V lookup: CDR1 SGHAT, CDR2 FQNNGV. With V trimmed by 5 bases and J by 0 bases, 13 bases remained unmatched. The CDR3 extends over 19 amino acids. Profiled with immunoSEQ multiplex PCR; TCRdb holds only in-frame clones, not every one. The table shows tens of thousands of clones, with roughly 80% occurring only once. For this clone: Its specificity is unknown.

This chain joins TRBV11-2 and TRBJ2-1, with TRBD2 identical over 10 bases. Specimen: peripheral blood, collected on day 0 of AZD1222 vaccination. This clonotype was obtained from an adult in good health. The CDR3 sequence: CASSPRLAGALSSYNEQFF. The CDR3 DNA reads as TGTGCCAGCAGCCCTCGGCTAGCGGGGGCTTTAAGCTCCTACAATGAGCAGTTCTTC.